Listed below are T cell receptor beta chains from one sample, sequenced in a study of blood T cell repertoires in COVID-19. Assay used: immunoSEQ multiplex PCR; TCRdb lists only in-frame clones, some missing. The sample has around 290,000 clones, more than 70% seen once. The sample was peripheral blood. The receptors shown here come from a woman in her fifties or sixties who had recovered from COVID-19. Each CDR3 is given without its conserved first and last residue. Fields, in order: V gene, J gene, CDR3 protein.

>TRBV3-1/TRBV3-2|TRBJ2-2
ASSQEMGPGTGELF
>TRBV3-1/TRBV3-2|TRBJ2-1
ASSRITSVGEQF
>TRBV6-2/TRBV6-3|TRBJ2-1
ASSPGPWRGYNEQF
>TRBV6-1|TRBJ2-1
ASSDRLAGRDNEQF
>TRBV6-5|TRBJ1-1
ASSYLAGADTEAF
>TRBV10-3|TRBJ2-1
AISRTPGRGGDEQF
>TRBV6-7|TRBJ1-4
ASSYHATNEKLF
>TRBV10-3|TRBJ1-2
AISGTGGDYGYT
>TRBV19|TRBJ2-7
ASSIGGILSYEQY
>TRBV6-2/TRBV6-3|TRBJ2-2
ASSSGNTGELF
>TRBV7-6|TRBJ2-2
ASSGRSTSGGELF
>TRBV5-1|TRBJ2-5
ASSFPGTEETQY
>TRBV7-9|TRBJ1-2
ASSIDRGRGYGYT
>TRBV5-1|TRBJ1-2
ASSKVGQPYGYT
>TRBV12-3/TRBV12-4|TRBJ2-7
ASSAGLFYEQY
>TRBV6-5|TRBJ1-6
ASYTGGDLGSPLH
>TRBV18|TRBJ1-2
ASSPETGSMGNYGYT
>TRBV7-3|TRBJ2-6
ASSFGFSSGANVLT
>TRBV7-9|TRBJ1-2
ASSPGTALGGYT
>TRBV29-1|TRBJ2-5
SVERTGGIQETQY
>TRBV10-3|TRBJ1-5
ATKNSKNYNQPQH
>TRBV6-5|TRBJ2-7
ASSRDKAYEQY
>TRBV3-1/TRBV3-2|TRBJ1-2
ASSQEDRAYT
>TRBV5-4|TRBJ2-5
ASSKTLAAQETQY
>TRBV5-1|TRBJ2-1
ASSRGTDYNEQF
>TRBV28|TRBJ1-6
ASSSGQGNISPLH
>TRBV6-5|TRBJ2-7
ASRGGLADSYEQY
>TRBV11-2|TRBJ2-1
ASSYPENQGGRSGPRSYNEQF
>TRBV29-1|TRBJ2-4
SVVFGAEAKNIQY
>TRBV5-8|TRBJ2-5
ASSPTGGRETQY
>TRBV6-2/TRBV6-3|TRBJ1-6
ASSQLRQDLH
>TRBV4-2|TRBJ1-2
ASSQDHGGDGYT
>TRBV5-6|TRBJ1-2
ASSLFWESGYGYT
>TRBV6-6|TRBJ1-2
ASSGDRENYGYT
>TRBV7-9|TRBJ1-2
ASSSLPGVHGYT
>TRBV12-1|TRBJ2-7
ASSFILYEQY
>TRBV9|TRBJ2-7
ASSVSIDSNEQY
>TRBV19|TRBJ1-2
ASSIRAGLNGYT
>TRBV3-1/TRBV3-2|TRBJ1-6
ASSPGTDQNSPLH
>TRBV11-3|TRBJ2-1
ASSRDYPSVEQF
>TRBV18|TRBJ2-1
ASSPRTRDNEQF
>TRBV13|TRBJ2-5
ASSLRLAGGETQY
>TRBV4-3|TRBJ2-1
ASSHSTWYNEQF